The 20 T cell receptor beta chains in this list originate from one sample, sequenced in a study of long-term antiretroviral therapy in people with HIV. At the survey level, the v3.0 immunoSEQ assay was run. Libraries were prepared by immunoSEQ multiplex PCR; TCRdb keeps only in-frame clonotypes and omits some of them. The sample has more than 20,000 clones; about 86% are singletons. This material consisted of unsorted PBMCs, taken 1.3 years after starting antiretroviral therapy. The receptors were sampled from a man aged 60 to 69 with HIV.

This sequence joins TRBV2 and TRBJ2-1, with TRBD1 identical over 9 bases. V was pared by 7 bases and J by 6 bases, with 1 base of the junction left unmatched. Germline V gene data show CDR1 as SNHLY and CDR2 as FYNNEI. The length of the CDR3 is 12 residues. This chain's CDR3 is CASNRGRNEQFF. The CDR3 nucleotides read TGTGCCAGCAACAGGGGGCGCAATGAGCAGTTCTTC. Supplemented by reference TRBV2 and TRBJ2-1, the full variable domain reads EPEVTQTPSHQVTQMGQEVILRCVPISNHLYFYWYRQILGQKVEFLVSFYNNEISEKSEIFDDQFSVERPDGSNFTLKIRSTKLEDSAMYFCASNRGRNEQFFGPGTRLTVL.

The rearrangement links TRBV27 to TRBJ1-5; D ambiguous. The V gene lost 4 bases and the J gene lost 0 bases, with 7 bases spanning the gap. Germline lookup yields CDR1 MNHEY and CDR2 SMNVEV (reference sequence). This CDR3 spans 14 amino acids. CDR3 in amino acids: CASSYRGSNQPQHF. In nucleotides, the CDR3 is TGTGCCAGCAGTTACCGCGGTAGCAATCAGCCCCAGCATTTT.

This clone was seen only a few times. This chain joins TRBV5-1 and TRBJ1-1, with TRBD1 matching 9 bases. Germline CDR1 SGHRS, CDR2 YFSETQ. Losses at the gene ends were 4 bases for V and 4 bases for J; bases not matched to a gene: 5. This CDR3 has 14 amino acids. The CDR3 sequence is CASSTQTGGTEAFF. In nucleotides, the CDR3 is TGCGCCAGCAGCACCCAGACAGGGGGCACTGAAGCTTTCTTT.

The V and J genes are TRBV7-9 and TRBJ2-3, with a weak D call TRBD2 (6 bases). Germline loops: CDR1 SEHNR, CDR2 FQNEAQ (reference sequence). The V and J ends lost 0 bases and 2 bases respectively, with 15 bases between them. The CDR3 totals 17 residues. This chain's CDR3 is CASSLAAVGGYTDTQYF. DNA of the CDR3: TGTGCCAGCAGCTTAGCGGCCGTGGGGGGTTACACAGATACGCAGTATTTT.

This chain joins TRBV18 and TRBJ1-1; D unclear. In germline, CDR1 is KGHSH, CDR2 LQKENI. The germline V and J ends were trimmed by 3 bases and 1 base, with 15 bases remaining between them. CDR3 length: 16 amino acids. DNA of the CDR3: TGTGCCAGCTCACCCGTCGTTATGGCAGGGAACACTGAAGCTTTCTTT. Its protein is CASSPVVMAGNTEAFF.

The chain links TRBV5-6 to TRBJ1-1, with TRBD1 matching 11 bases. Germline lookup yields CDR1 SGHDT and CDR2 YYEEEE. Trimming removed 4 bases from V and 11 bases from J; junction bases left unmatched: 16. This CDR3 is built from 16 residues. The CDR3 is CASSPRTGGGTSGAFF. As DNA, the CDR3 is TGTGCCAGCAGCCCCCGGACAGGGGGCGGAACATCTGGGGCTTTCTTT.

The genes are TRBV29-1 and TRBJ2-3; D is tentatively TRBD1 or TRBD2 (7 bases each). Trimming cost V 2 bases and J 0 bases, with 18 bases left between them. The CDR3 length is 17 residues. Germline lookup yields CDR1 SQVTM and CDR2 ANQGSEA. For the CDR3, the DNA is TGCAGCGTTGAACGGGGGGCAGGGGGGACTAGCACAGATACGCAGTATTTT. It is translated as CSVERGAGGTSTDTQYF.

This chain uses TRBV5-1 with TRBJ2-2; 9 nucleotides agree with TRBD2. Germline trimming cut 4 bases from V and 5 bases from J; bases unmatched to any gene: 12. This CDR3 is 17 amino acids long. Germline CDR1 reads SGHRS; CDR2 reads YFSETQ. CDR3 sequence reads: CASSLSTSGLTTGELFF. The CDR3 DNA reads TGCGCCAGCAGCCTTTCGACTAGCGGTCTTACAACCGGGGAGCTGTTTTTT.

This clone was counted once. The chain recombines TRBV29-1 with TRBJ1-1; no reliable D call. V gave up 4 bases and J gave up 1 base, with 7 bases separating them. The germline V gene encodes CDR1 SQVTM and CDR2 ANQGSEA. This CDR3 contains 12 residues. The CDR3 DNA sequence: TGCAGCGTTGCCATGAGGAACACTGAAGCTTTCTTT. Protein product: CSVAMRNTEAFF.

The J gene is TRBJ2-7, the V gene TRBV5-1; TRBD2 agrees at 8 bases. The CDR3 sequence is 15 residues long. From germline, CDR1 is SGHRS and CDR2 YFSETQ. The V gene end was trimmed by 4 bases and the J gene end by 4 bases; junction bases not matched to a gene: 10. CDR3 region: CASSSSSGSTYEQYF. CDR3 nucleotide sequence: TGCGCCAGCAGCAGCTCTAGCGGGTCAACTTACGAGCAGTACTTC.

The chain is built from TRBV7-9 and TRBJ1-2; no clear D. Trimming stripped 1 base from V and 7 bases from J, with 10 bases between. CDR1 is SEHNR, CDR2 FQNEAQ, per germline (reference sequence). CDR3 size: 13 residues. The CDR3 DNA follows: TGTGCCAGCAGCTTAGTCGCGGGGTTTGGCTACACCTTC. Its translation: CASSLVAGFGYTF.

This clone was observed once. The J gene is TRBJ2-7, the V gene TRBV7-8, with TRBD2 identical over 13 bases. V shed 4 bases and J 3 bases; nucleotides not matched to a gene: 0. Germline V lookup: CDR1 SGHVS, CDR2 FQNEAQ. CDR3 length equals 14 residues. DNA of the CDR3: TGTGCCAGCAGCTGGACTAGCGGGAGCTACGAGCAGTACTTC. This encodes CASSWTSGSYEQYF.

There are a few counts of this clone. The chain recombines TRBV2 with TRBJ2-7; TRBD2 aligns across 12 bases. V was clipped by 6 bases and J by 1 base; unmatched bases: 13. The V gene's germline CDR1 is SNHLY and CDR2 FYNNEI. CDR3 length: 18 amino acids. The CDR3 DNA follows: TGTGCCAGCAGACCAAGGCCTAGCGGGAGGGAATGGTCCTACGAGCAGTACTTC. It specifies CASRPRPSGREWSYEQYF.

This clone was detected only a few times. This chain uses TRBV18 with TRBJ2-5; no firm D call. Germline V gives CDR1 KGHSH, CDR2 LQKENI. V was pared by 3 bases and J by 0 bases, with 8 bases between. CDR3 length: 14 residues. CDR3 in DNA: TGTGCCAGCTCACCTTATCCAGACCAAGAGACCCAGTACTTC. Its translation: CASSPYPDQETQYF.

This clone was observed a few times. The gene calls are TRBV4-1 and TRBJ1-5; 7 nucleotides agree with TRBD1. This CDR3 region has 16 residues. CDR1 and CDR2 (germline): MGHRA, YSYEKL. Losses at the gene ends were 3 bases for V and 1 base for J; bases not matched to a gene: 6. The CDR3 coding sequence is TGCGCCAGCAGCCAGGTGGGACAGAGGAGCAATCAGCCCCAGCATTTT. Translated: CASSQVGQRSNQPQHF.

This clone was observed a single time. V and J are TRBV11-2 and TRBJ2-5; 8 positions match TRBD2. The CDR3 runs to 15 residues. CDR1 is SGHAT, CDR2 FQNNGV, per germline. The ends lost 5 bases at V and 2 bases at J; junction bases unmatched: 7. The CDR3 region is CASSPPPSGQETQYF. CDR3 bases: TGTGCCAGCAGCCCCCCCCCTAGCGGGCAAGAGACCCAGTACTTC.

In this sample, this clone turned up a few times. The gene calls are TRBV25-1 and TRBJ2-5; no definite D call. The CDR3 has 11 amino acids. Germline values: CDR1 MGHDK, CDR2 SYGVNS. V shed 6 bases and J shed 5 bases, with 7 bases lying between them. CDR3 nucleotide sequence: TGTGCCAGCAGAGGGCCCGAGACCCAGTACTTC. Amino acid sequence: CASRGPETQYF.

J is TRBJ1-5 and V is TRBV27; possible D gene TRBD1, 5 bases. The CDR3 covers 18 residues. The V and J ends lost 4 bases and 0 bases respectively, with 19 bases between them. Germline V gene data show CDR1 as MNHEY and CDR2 as SMNVEV (reference sequence). CDR3 amino acids: CASSSRDGLTYSNQPQHF. For the CDR3, the DNA is TGTGCCAGCAGTTCCCGGGACGGATTAACTTATAGCAATCAGCCCCAGCATTTT.

V gene TRBV10-3 combines with J gene TRBJ2-4, with 7 bases lining up with TRBD1. The germline V gene encodes CDR1 ENHRY and CDR2 SYGVKD. This CDR3 has 14 residues. After removal of 3 bases from V and 5 bases from J, the junction contained 4 bases not matched to a gene. CDR3 DNA: TGTGCCATCAGTGACCCCACAGGGGAAAACATTCAGTACTTC. Encoded protein: CAISDPTGENIQYF.

On this clone itself: The sample holds other DNA sequences that translate to the same CDR3. V and J are TRBV9 and TRBJ2-7; 14 bases agree with TRBD2. Germline V CDR1 and CDR2: SGDLS, YYNGEE. V lost 2 bases and J lost 3; bases outside the gene matches: 1. The CDR3 loop spans 15 amino acids. CDR3 protein: CASSVGLAGGYEQYF. As DNA, the CDR3 is TGTGCCAGCAGCGTTGGACTAGCGGGGGGCTACGAGCAGTACTTC.